This TCR beta chain emerged from a study of technical replicates of blood from a handful of donors. The CDR3 extends over 15 amino acids. Germline V gives CDR1 SGHAT, CDR2 FQNNGV. Trimming removed 3 bases from V and 8 bases from J; junction bases left unmatched: 6. Sequencing used immunoSEQ multiplex PCR; TCRdb keeps in-frame clones, though not all of them. The sample yields tens of thousands of clones, approximately 91% seen once. The TCR sequence derives from a human donor in good health. Some clones in this sample may be carry-over from other donors' samples. This chain joins TRBV11-2 and TRBJ1-4; 10 nucleotides match TRBD1. Sequenced: T cells isolated from PBMCs. CDR3 sequence reads: CASSFGTGVKEKLFF. In DNA form, the CDR3 reads TGTGCCAGCAGCTTCGGGACAGGGGTGAAAGAAAAACTGTTTTTT.